This T cell receptor (beta chain) was documented in a study of cytomegalovirus exposure and HLA in healthy donors. Study observations and caveats: In the roughly 130 validation repertoires, a later analysis found that first-cohort TCR clusters tended to co-occur. There were some public TCRs occurring in many donors, but most TCR sequences were rare. The study flagged approximately 180 TCR beta chains as cytomegalovirus-associated.

Produced via immunoSEQ multiplex PCR; TCRdb's table is partial and in-frame only. Here the sample spans hundreds of thousands of clones, 86% being singletons. While the first cohort had 600 to 850 subjects, the donors belonged to the separate validation cohort of 100 to 150 subjects. On this clone itself: Its antigen is not known.

CDR3 length equals 14 residues. The V gene's germline CDR1 is SGHAT and CDR2 FQNNGV. Trimming cost V 2 bases and J 8 bases; bases outside gene matches: 7. J is TRBJ1-2 and V is TRBV11-2; 8 nucleotides line up with TRBD1. Sequencing was done on a sample of PBMCs. The origin of this receptor is a woman aged 18-29 years in good health and CMV-seronegative. Here the CDR3 DNA reads TGTGCCAGCAGCTTATTCCAGGGGGCGTGGGGCTACACCTTC. It specifies CASSLFQGAWGYTF.